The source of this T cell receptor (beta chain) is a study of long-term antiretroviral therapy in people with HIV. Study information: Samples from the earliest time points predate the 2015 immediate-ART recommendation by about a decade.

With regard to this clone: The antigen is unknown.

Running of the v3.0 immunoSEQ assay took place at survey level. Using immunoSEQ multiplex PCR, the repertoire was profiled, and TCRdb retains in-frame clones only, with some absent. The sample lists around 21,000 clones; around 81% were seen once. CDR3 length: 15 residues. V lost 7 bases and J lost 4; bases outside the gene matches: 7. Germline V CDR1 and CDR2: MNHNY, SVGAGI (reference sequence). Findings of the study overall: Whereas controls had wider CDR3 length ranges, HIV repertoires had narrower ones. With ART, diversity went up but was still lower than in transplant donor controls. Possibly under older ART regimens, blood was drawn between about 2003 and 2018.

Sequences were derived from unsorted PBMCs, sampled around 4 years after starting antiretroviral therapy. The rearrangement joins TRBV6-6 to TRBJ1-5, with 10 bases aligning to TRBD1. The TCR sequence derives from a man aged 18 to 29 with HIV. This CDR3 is CASTNPDRGNQPQHF. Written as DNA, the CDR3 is TGTGCCAGCACAAACCCGGACAGGGGGAATCAGCCCCAGCATTTT.